These 31 T cell receptor beta chains were all obtained from the same sample, sequenced in a study of blood T cell repertoires in COVID-19. The repertoire was sequenced with immunoSEQ multiplex PCR; TCRdb's copy has only in-frame clones and lacks some. The sample has over 200,000 clones; roughly 88% are singletons. Input material: PBMCs or T cells enriched from blood (not recorded which). These receptors all stem from a woman aged 25 to 45 who had been exposed to COVID-19.

This chain joins TRBV27 and TRBJ2-7, with 10 bases identical to TRBD2. The ends lost 2 bases at V and 7 bases at J; junction bases unmatched: 5. The CDR3 is 14 amino acids. Germline-derived CDR1 and CDR2 are MNHEY and SMNVEV (reference sequence). The CDR3 DNA reads TGTGCCAGCAGTTTAAGGCTAGCGGGAGTTGAGCAGTACTTC. Translated: CASSLRLAGVEQYF.

The V call is TRBV10-3, the J call TRBJ2-7, with 9 bases fitting TRBD1. This CDR3 has 15 amino acids. V was clipped by 4 bases and J by 3 bases; unmatched bases: 7. The germline gives CDR1 ENHRY, CDR2 SYGVKD. CDR3 DNA sequence: TGTGCCATCAGTGGGGTGGGGACAGGGATCTACGAGCAGTACTTC. Residues: CAISGVGTGIYEQYF.

The genes are TRBV6-1 and TRBJ2-1; 9 nucleotides agree with TRBD2. Germline V CDR1 and CDR2: MNHNS, SASEGT. Germline trimming cut 6 bases from V and 8 bases from J; bases unmatched to any gene: 14. The CDR3 runs to 16 residues. The CDR3 sequence: CASRERKPGLAYEQFF. The CDR3 DNA reads as TGTGCCAGCAGGGAACGAAAGCCGGGACTAGCCTATGAGCAGTTCTTC.

V is TRBV2 and J is TRBJ1-1, with 8 bases aligning to TRBD1. The CDR3 is 13 amino acids. The germline V gene encodes CDR1 SNHLY and CDR2 FYNNEI. Trimming at V came to 8 bases and at J to 5 bases, leaving 7 bases not matched to a gene. The CDR3 nucleotides are TGTGCCAGCGCAGACAGGGGAGGAACTGAAGCTTTCTTT. Its translation: CASADRGGTEAFF. The whole variable domain, remainder taken from reference TRBV2 and TRBJ1-1, is EPEVTQTPSHQVTQMGQEVILRCVPISNHLYFYWYRQILGQKVEFLVSFYNNEISEKSEIFDDQFSVERPDGSNFTLKIRSTKLEDSAMYFCASADRGGTEAFFGQGTRLTVV.

The chain links TRBV12-5 to TRBJ2-1; 7 nucleotides line up with TRBD2. The CDR3 loop spans 13 amino acids. After removal of 6 bases from V and 4 bases from J, the junction contained 3 bases not matched to a gene. In germline, CDR1 is LGHNT, CDR2 FRNRAP. The CDR3 DNA sequence: TGTGCTAGTGGAAGCGGGGTTTACAATGAGCAGTTCTTC. This translates into CASGSGVYNEQFF.

The CDR3 is CASSEEPAYEQYF. For the CDR3, the DNA is TGTGCCAGCAGTGAAGAACCGGCCTACGAGCAGTACTTC. This chain connects TRBV6-1 to TRBJ2-7; no definite D call. The CDR3 sequence is 13 residues long. Trimming removed 1 base from V and 2 bases from J, with 6 bases in between. Germline V gene data show CDR1 as MNHNS and CDR2 as SASEGT.

This chain's CDR3 is CASSLNQGTEAFF. CDR3 nucleotide sequence: TGCGCCAGCAGCTTGAATCAGGGGACAGAAGCTTTCTTT. The chain joins TRBV5-1 to TRBJ1-1; the D gene is possibly TRBD1 (6 bases). V was cut by 1 base and J by 8 bases, with 12 bases left in between. The CDR3 loop spans 13 amino acids. Germline CDR1 and CDR2: SGHRS and YFSETQ.

The chain joins TRBV9 to TRBJ2-1; 11 nucleotides agree with TRBD2. The CDR3 is made up of 16 amino acids. Germline CDR1 is SGDLS and CDR2 is YYNGEE. V gave up 0 bases and J gave up 4 bases; unmatched junction bases: 3. As DNA, the CDR3 is TGTGCCAGCAGCGTAGCGGGGACTAGCGGATACAATGAGCAGTTCTTC. Encoded protein: CASSVAGTSGYNEQFF.

The chain carries TRBV14 and TRBJ2-3; 10 bases align to TRBD2. The V segment lost 8 bases and the J segment 3 bases; nucleotides outside the gene matches: 2. This CDR3 is 13 amino acids long. Per the germline V gene, CDR1 is SGHDN and CDR2 is FVKESK. The CDR3 region has the DNA TGTGCCAGCTCTAGCGGGAGAACAGATACGCAGTATTTT. It translates to CASSSGRTDTQYF.

This chain connects TRBV2 to TRBJ1-1; weak D call: TRBD1 (5 bases). Trimming left V 4 bases short and J 10 bases short, with 13 bases between. From germline, CDR1 is SNHLY and CDR2 FYNNEI. The CDR3 runs 12 residues. CDR3 coding DNA: TGTGCCAGCAGTGTTAGGGGATTTGGAGCTTTCTTT. Translating gives CASSVRGFGAFF. The full variable domain, completed using reference TRBV2 and TRBJ1-1, is EPEVTQTPSHQVTQMGQEVILRCVPISNHLYFYWYRQILGQKVEFLVSFYNNEISEKSEIFDDQFSVERPDGSNFTLKIRSTKLEDSAMYFCASSVRGFGAFFGQGTRLTVV.

The CDR3 DNA follows: TGTGCCAGCAGTACAGGGGGCAGGACTGAAGCTTTCTTT. Protein: CASSTGGRTEAFF. The chain couples TRBV12-3 or TRBV12-4 to TRBJ1-1, with 9 bases matching TRBD1. The CDR3 extends over 13 amino acids. The V segment lost 5 bases and the J segment 5 bases; nucleotides outside the gene matches: 3.

CDR3 nucleotide sequence: TGTGCCAGCAGTCTGACAGGGTTTAATTCACCCCTCCACTTT. Translated, it gives CASSLTGFNSPLHF. The chain uses TRBV2 and TRBJ1-6; 7 bases agree with TRBD1. The germline V gene has CDR1 SNHLY and CDR2 FYNNEI. The CDR3 runs 14 residues. V lost 5 bases to trimming and J lost 6 bases; unmatched junction nucleotides: 4.

The V gene is TRBV5-6, the J gene TRBJ2-1, with 8 positions matching TRBD1. This CDR3 contains 19 residues. V dropped 0 bases and J dropped 8; count of bases not matched to a gene: 19. Per germline, CDR1 SGHDT and CDR2 YYEEEE. The CDR3 nucleotides are TGTGCCAGCAGCTTGGTCGTGGGCATGGGACAGGAGGTGTGGGATGAGCAGTTCTTC. Residues: CASSLVVGMGQEVWDEQFF. Looking up the rest from reference TRBV5-6 and TRBJ2-1 gives the full variable domain: DAGVTQSPTHLIKTRGQQVTLRCSPKSGHDTVSWYQQALGQGPQFIFQYYEEEERQRGNFPDRFSGHQFPNYSSELNVNALLLGDSALYLCASSLVVGMGQEVWDEQFFGPGTRLTVL.

The V call is TRBV28, the J call TRBJ2-3; a possible D gene is TRBD2 (6 bases). Trimming left V 8 bases short and J 3 bases short, with 12 bases between. Germline V CDR1 and CDR2: MDHEN, SYDVKM. The CDR3 runs to 13 residues. CDR3: CASGTPSTDTQYF. CDR3 in DNA: TGTGCCAGCGGGACTCCCTCAACAGATACGCAGTATTTT.

This chain links TRBV12-5 with TRBJ1-6; no definite D call. Between the trimmed V and J ends, which lost 3 bases and 7 bases, there was a span of 19 bases. This CDR3 region has 17 residues. Germline CDR1 and CDR2: LGHNT and FRNRAP. CDR3 nucleotides: TGTGCTAGTGGTTTCGCCGCGAGAAATCCCATAAATTCACCCCTCCACTTT. Protein product: CASGFAARNPINSPLHF. Full variable domain (outside the CDR3, taken from reference TRBV12-5 and TRBJ1-6): DARVTQTPRHKVTEMGQEVTMRCQPILGHNTVFWYRQTMMQGLELLAYFRNRAPLDDSGMPKDRFSAEMPDATLATLKIQPSEPRDSAVYFCASGFAARNPINSPLHFGNGTRLTVT.

This clone was seen a single time. The chain is built from TRBV19 and TRBJ1-5, with a tentative D call TRBD1 (6 bases). Germline values: CDR1 LNHDA, CDR2 SQIVND (reference sequence). Trimming left V 8 bases short and J 3 bases short, with 11 bases between. CDR3 length: 13 residues. The CDR3 coding sequence is TGTGCCAGTCGACAGGCTTACAATCAGCCCCAGCATTTT. Translated, it gives CASRQAYNQPQHF.

The rearrangement joins TRBV9 to TRBJ2-1; the match to TRBD2 covers 8 bases. This CDR3 contains 15 residues. In germline, CDR1 is SGDLS, CDR2 YYNGEE. V was clipped by 0 bases and J by 3 bases; unmatched bases: 2. For the CDR3, the DNA is TGTGCCAGCAGCGTAGGGACTAGCTTCTACAATGAGCAGTTCTTC. Translated: CASSVGTSFYNEQFF.

The sample holds one count of this clone. The chain couples TRBV4-2 to TRBJ2-7; no firm D call. V was trimmed by 0 bases and J by 4 bases, leaving 13 bases between them. The CDR3 totals 15 residues. CDR1 LGHNA and CDR2 YNFKEQ come from the germline V gene. The CDR3 loop is CASSQDYGSVYEQYF. Written as DNA, the CDR3 is TGTGCCAGCAGCCAAGACTACGGTTCTGTTTACGAGCAGTACTTC.

The chain carries TRBV11-2 and TRBJ2-7, with 9 bases aligning to TRBD1. CDR1 and CDR2 from the germline V gene are SGHAT and FQNNGV. Unmatched junction bases numbered 7, after V lost 11 bases and J lost 2 bases. The CDR3 runs 13 residues. The CDR3 DNA follows: TGTGCCGGTAGGAGGACAGGGGCCTACGAGCAGTACTTC. Translating gives CAGRRTGAYEQYF.

V usage is TRBV28 and J usage is TRBJ1-4; TRBD1 agrees at 9 bases. The CDR3 loop spans 14 amino acids. Germline V gene lookup returns CDR1 MDHEN and CDR2 SYDVKM. Trimming took 5 bases from V and 5 from J; bases not matched to a gene: 3. CDR3 amino acids: CASSPTGGNEKLFF. The CDR3 DNA is TGTGCCAGCAGTCCGACAGGGGGGAATGAAAAACTGTTTTTT.

The gene calls are TRBV5-1 and TRBJ2-7; D not certain. The V end was cut by 0 bases, the J end by 4 bases, with 5 bases between. Germline V lookup: CDR1 SGHRS, CDR2 YFSETQ. The CDR3 runs 12 residues. CDR3 region: CASSLGQYEQYF. Here the CDR3 DNA reads TGCGCCAGCAGCTTGGGGCAGTACGAGCAGTACTTC.

To note about this clone: Other DNA sequences of this sample code for an identical CDR3. This rearrangement joins TRBV7-2 to TRBJ2-1, with D possibly being TRBD2 (6 bases). V was clipped by 2 bases and J by 1 base, with 9 bases between them. Germline CDR1 SGHTA, CDR2 FQGNSA. This CDR3 region has 15 residues. The CDR3 spells CASSLSSGSYNEQFF. The CDR3 DNA reads TGTGCCAGCAGCTTAAGTAGCGGATCCTACAATGAGCAGTTCTTC.

The rearrangement joins TRBV2 to TRBJ2-3; perhaps TRBD1 as D (6 bases). From germline, CDR1 is SNHLY and CDR2 FYNNEI. V lost 1 base to trimming and J lost 3 bases, with 11 bases between them. The CDR3 has 15 residues. CDR3 sequence: CASSEEGRGTDTQYF. CDR3 nucleotide sequence: TGTGCCAGCAGTGAAGAGGGCAGGGGTACAGATACGCAGTATTTT.

The chain uses TRBV6-5 and TRBJ2-3; 7 bases line up with TRBD2. Germline CDR1 is MNHEY and CDR2 is SVGAGI. Trimming took 8 bases from V and 7 from J; bases not matched to a gene: 6. The CDR3 has 12 residues. CDR3 sequence reads: CASDGTTYTQYF. Written as DNA, the CDR3 is TGTGCCAGCGATGGGACTACCTATACGCAGTATTTT.

The V gene is TRBV14, the J gene TRBJ1-2; 7 bases fit TRBD1. This CDR3 has 17 amino acids. V trimming: 0 bases; J trimming: 6 bases; junction bases outside the gene matches: 13. The germline CDR1 and CDR2 sequences are SGHDN and FVKESK. CDR3 in amino acids: CASSQEQPGQRLHGYTF. The CDR3 coding sequence is TGTGCCAGCAGCCAAGAACAACCGGGACAGCGGCTTCATGGCTACACCTTC.

The V and J genes are TRBV15 and TRBJ2-5; TRBD2 matches 9 bases. The CDR3 is made up of 15 amino acids. V shed 8 bases, J shed 9 bases, and the junction held 16 bases outside the gene matches. Looked up from germline, CDR1 is LNHNV and CDR2 is YYDKDF (reference sequence). CDR3 region: CATRGTSHSGGAQYF. The CDR3 DNA follows: TGTGCCACCCGCGGGACTAGCCACTCAGGTGGGGCCCAGTACTTC.

The CDR3 coding sequence is TGTGCCAGCAGCTTAGAAGGGGGCGGGGTCCTGAACACTGAAGCTTTCTTT. Protein product: CASSLEGGGVLNTEAFF. J is TRBJ1-1 and V is TRBV11-2; 7 nucleotides line up with TRBD1. The CDR3 runs to 17 residues. The V gene's germline CDR1 is SGHAT and CDR2 FQNNGV. J lost 0 bases, V lost 0 bases, and 7 bases had no gene match.

The V and J genes are TRBV2 and TRBJ1-3, with no clear D. From germline, CDR1 is SNHLY and CDR2 FYNNEI. Trimming stripped 2 bases from V and 2 bases from J, with 13 bases between. The CDR3 covers 16 residues. CDR3 bases: TGTGCCAGCAGTGAATCAGAGGGAGTCCCTGGAAACACCATATATTTT. Translation: CASSESEGVPGNTIYF.

V is TRBV3-1 (or the pseudogene TRBV3-2) and J is TRBJ2-3, with D perhaps matching TRBD2 (6 bases). Between the trimmed V and J ends, which lost 4 bases and 3 bases, there was a span of 17 bases. The germline CDR1 and CDR2 sequences are LGHDT and YNNKEL (reference sequence). The CDR3 is made up of 16 amino acids. The chain's CDR3 is CASSRDSITGTDTQYF. The CDR3 nucleotides read TGTGCCAGCAGCCGGGACTCGATAACGGGAACAGATACGCAGTATTTT.

The table lists this clone with a few counts. The rearrangement uses TRBV5-6 and TRBJ1-1, with 8 bases fitting TRBD1. This CDR3 is 14 amino acids long. From germline, CDR1 is SGHDT and CDR2 YYEEEE. The V segment lost 1 base and the J segment 1 base; nucleotides outside the gene matches: 0. CDR3 sequence (DNA): TGTGCCAGCAGCTTGACAGGGGGGAACACTGAAGCTTTCTTT. It encodes CASSLTGGNTEAFF.

V gene TRBV18 combines with J gene TRBJ2-1; 14 nucleotides line up with TRBD2. In germline, CDR1 is KGHSH, CDR2 LQKENI. J lost 6 bases, V lost 0 bases, and 19 bases had no gene match. The CDR3 runs 22 residues. CDR3 sequence: CASSPPYGQGIPTSGRANEQFF. The CDR3 DNA sequence: TGTGCCAGCTCACCACCTTACGGACAGGGGATCCCGACTAGCGGGAGGGCCAATGAGCAGTTCTTC.